The source of this TCR beta chain is a study of identical twins. Germline V CDR1 and CDR2: LGHNT, FRNRAP. The CDR3 loop spans 14 amino acids. Deletions cut 1 base from V and 2 bases from J, with 7 bases between. TCRdb re-derived calls from the 5' RACE reads in MiXCR, one entry per CDR3 protein. The repertoire includes some 630,000 distinct CDR3 sequences, less than 9% of them detected once, and around 1.6% sits in the top ten. This clonotype came up many times. These data are also associated with another study on yellow fever vaccine responses in identical twins.

The chain combines TRBV12-5 with TRBJ2-3; D ambiguous. Sequenced: PBMCs. This TCR derives from a woman aged 18-35 years in good health. The CDR3 bases are TGTGCTAGTGGTTTGGGGGCTAACACAGATACGCAGTATTTT. This encodes CASGLGANTDTQYF.